The T cell receptor (beta chain) under discussion was sequenced for a study of vaccination and CD4 T cells after COVID-19. Findings of the study overall: Median SARS-CoV-2-reactive clonotype numbers went from approximately 21 to 38; this increase was not significant.

This clonotype was counted between two and nine times. Antigen unknown. With V trimmed by 1 base and J by 3 bases, 3 bases remained unmatched. From germline, CDR1 is DFQATT and CDR2 SNEGSKA (reference sequence). The CDR3 has 14 amino acids. The Oncomine TCR Beta short-read assay was what sequenced the DNA obtained from cultured CD4+ T cells. The genomic DNA was obtained from cultured CD4+ T cells by extraction with the QIAamp micro DNA kit. Using its own MiXCR run on the PCR reads, TCRdb lists one record per CDR3 protein. The repertoire holds fewer than 18,000 distinct CDR3 sequences, with approximately 57% as singletons. Treatment meaning: roughly ten-day PBMC culture with coronavirus spike peptide pools or control peptides (ViraFEST assay). Peptide-pool expansion of antigen-specific T cells preceded TCR sequencing in ViraFEST. With fresh IL-2 medium, half the medium was replaced on days 3 and 7.

The sample taken for sequencing was CD4+ T cells from blood, cultured in vitro. The receptor's source is a human donor who had recovered from COVID-19. This chain connects TRBV20-1 to TRBJ2-5, with 9 bases lining up with TRBD2. The chain's CDR3 is CSARVAGVEETQYF. The CDR3 region has the DNA TGCAGTGCTAGAGTAGCGGGAGTGGAAGAGACCCAGTACTTC.